This TCR beta chain stems from a study of blood T cell repertoires in COVID-19. Study context: Italy, Spain and the United States were the sources of the convalescent and acute COVID-19 samples.

Produced via immunoSEQ multiplex PCR; TCRdb's table is partial and in-frame only. Among 100,000 to 130,000 clones listed, roughly four fifths were seen once. Germline V gives CDR1 LGHDT, CDR2 YNNKEL (reference sequence). Trimming at V came to 5 bases and at J to 1 base, leaving 0 bases not matched to a gene. The CDR3 has 13 amino acids. The TCR was taken from a woman between 70 and 85 years old with acute or convalescent COVID-19. V usage is TRBV3-1 (or the pseudogene TRBV3-2) and J usage is TRBJ1-1; TRBD1 matches at 8 bases. Specimen: peripheral blood. The CDR3 nucleotides read TGTGCCAGCAGCGGACAGGGGAACACTGAAGCTTTCTTT. Residues: CASSGQGNTEAFF.